Shown below are 16 T cell receptor beta chains from a single sample sequenced in a study of blood T cell repertoires in COVID-19 (dated by TCRdb to about 2020). The protocol used for the library was the immunoSEQ multiplex PCR assay. TCRdb took this table from immuneACCESS and kept in-frame rearrangements with V and J called. Such tables lack part of the clones; where checked against another copy, unresolved V genes explain under half of the gap, and the rest is unexplained. Here the sample has over 50,000 clones; about nine tenths occur a single time. Clones ranked in the top ten supply around 28% of the sample. Material: peripheral blood. The receptor source for this set is a human donor in a cohort sampled during active COVID-19.

The J gene is TRBJ1-5, the V gene TRBV7-8; D unresolved. This CDR3 has 15 amino acids. V was pared by 5 bases and J by 2 bases, with 13 bases between. The germline CDR1 and CDR2 sequences are SGHVS and FQNEAQ. The CDR3 coding sequence is TGTGCCAGCAGCCCCGAGGGATACGGCAATCAGCCCCAGCATTTT. Residues: CASSPEGYGNQPQHF.

The genes are TRBV25-1 and TRBJ2-5; a weak D match, TRBD1 (5 bases). Germline V gene sequence: CDR1 MGHDK, CDR2 SYGVNS. This CDR3 comprises 13 residues. V gave up 9 bases and J gave up 3 bases, with 14 bases separating them. In DNA, the CDR3 is TGTGCCAGTACCCGGACATTAGAAGAGACCCAGTACTTC. Residues: CASTRTLEETQYF.

This chain uses TRBV2 with TRBJ1-4; no definite D call. Trimming pared 6 bases from V and 3 bases from J, leaving 8 bases between. The CDR3 has 13 residues. Germline loops: CDR1 SNHLY, CDR2 FYNNEI. CDR3 in DNA: TGTGCCAGCAGGGGCAGCCCTAATGAAAAACTGTTTTTT. This encodes CASRGSPNEKLFF.

The CDR3 protein is CASSLFLGTDTEAFF. The CDR3 nucleotides read TGCGCCAGCAGCTTGTTTCTTGGGACAGACACTGAAGCTTTCTTT. This chain uses TRBV5-1 with TRBJ1-1; 7 bases are shared with TRBD1. Germline V gene sequence: CDR1 SGHRS, CDR2 YFSETQ. The CDR3 spans 15 residues. V was pared by 1 base and J by 3 bases, with 6 bases of the junction left unmatched.

The chain joins TRBV18 to TRBJ1-4; weak D call: TRBD1 (5 bases). Germline CDR1 and CDR2: KGHSH and LQKENI. The CDR3 totals 14 residues. Trimming pared 8 bases from V and 7 bases from J, leaving 17 bases between. CDR3 DNA sequence: TGTGCCAGCGGGGGGGGTGCTGCTCGTGAAAAACTGTTTTTT. Encoded protein: CASGGGAAREKLFF.

This chain connects TRBV15 to TRBJ2-2, with 12 bases aligning to TRBD2. V lost 0 bases to trimming and J lost 6 bases; unmatched junction nucleotides: 5. Per germline, CDR1 LNHNV and CDR2 YYDKDF (reference sequence). The CDR3 is 17 residues long. CDR3 in amino acids: CATSRDATSGRAGELFF. The CDR3 nucleotides read TGTGCCACCAGCAGAGATGCGACTAGCGGGAGAGCCGGGGAGCTGTTTTTT.

The chain uses TRBV7-3 and TRBJ2-7; TRBD2 agrees at 7 bases. CDR1 is SGHTA, CDR2 FQGTGA, per germline. V lost 2 bases and J lost 2; bases outside the gene matches: 6. CDR3 length equals 15 residues. The CDR3 reads CASSLGSGKAYEQYF. For the CDR3, the DNA is TGTGCCAGCAGCTTAGGGAGCGGGAAAGCCTACGAGCAGTACTTC.

The CDR3 loop is CASSEQPNQPQHF. The CDR3 DNA reads TGTGCCAGTAGTGAACAGCCGAATCAGCCCCAGCATTTT. The V gene is TRBV19, the J gene TRBJ1-5; D is unclear. Germline CDR1 and CDR2: LNHDA and SQIVND (reference sequence). Trimming left V 5 bases short and J 4 bases short, with 9 bases between. The CDR3 covers 13 residues.

This chain connects TRBV21-1 to TRBJ2-7; TRBD1 is the table's D call and was not checked against the DNA. TRBV21-1 is given as a pseudogene. The CDR3 is 15 amino acids. The CDR3 loop reads CASSKSRDRVHEQYF. The CDR3 DNA reads TGTGCCAGCAGCAAATCCCGGGACAGGGTCCACGAGCAGTACTTC.

The rearrangement links TRBV7-2 to TRBJ2-1, with D maybe TRBD1 (5 bases). The CDR3 is made up of 15 amino acids. Between the trimmed V and J ends, which lost 6 bases and 4 bases, there was a span of 16 bases. The germline V gene has CDR1 SGHTA and CDR2 FQGNSA. The CDR3 reads CASSNGQGTYNEQFF. CDR3 coding DNA: TGTGCCAGCAGTAACGGGCAGGGAACATACAATGAGCAGTTCTTC.

The chain combines TRBV28 with TRBJ2-7; D unclear. V lost 1 base, J lost 6 bases, and 4 bases lay in between. Germline V CDR1 and CDR2: MDHEN, SYDVKM. CDR3 length equals 11 residues. The CDR3 reads CASSLSREQYF. The CDR3 region has the DNA TGTGCCAGCAGTTTATCTCGCGAGCAGTACTTC.

The gene calls are TRBV7-3 and TRBJ2-3; TRBD2 matches at 10 bases. Per the germline V gene, CDR1 is SGHTA and CDR2 is FQGTGA. The CDR3 runs 17 residues. J gave up 0 bases and V 4 bases, and 7 bases lay outside the gene matches. The CDR3 is CASSSVTSGFSTDTQYF. In DNA, the CDR3 is TGTGCCAGCAGCTCCGTGACTAGCGGGTTTAGCACAGATACGCAGTATTTT. The full variable domain, rest sourced from reference TRBV7-3 and TRBJ2-3, is GAGVSQTPSNKVTEKGKYVELRCDPISGHTALYWYRQSLGQGPEFLIYFQGTGAADDSGLPNDRFFAVRPEGSVSTLKIQRTERGDSAVYLCASSSVTSGFSTDTQYFGPGTRLTVL.

CDR3 protein: CASSSKLAGVPDTQYF. The CDR3 DNA reads TGTGCCAGCAGCTCTAAGCTAGCGGGAGTCCCAGATACGCAGTATTTT. This rearrangement joins TRBV9 to TRBJ2-3; TRBD2 matches at 10 bases. Losses at the gene ends were 4 bases for V and 4 bases for J; bases not matched to a gene: 9. The CDR3 contains 16 residues. Germline V gene sequence: CDR1 SGDLS, CDR2 YYNGEE.

The chain employs TRBV27 and TRBJ1-4, with 7 bases lining up with TRBD1. Germline V gene lookup returns CDR1 MNHEY and CDR2 SMNVEV (reference sequence). This CDR3 region has 15 residues. V was clipped by 3 bases and J by 2 bases; unmatched bases: 3. DNA for the CDR3: TGTGCCAGCAGTTTGCACAGGGGTACTAATGAAAAACTGTTTTTT. Translation gives CASSLHRGTNEKLFF. The full variable domain, in which reference TRBV27 and TRBJ1-4 provide the parts outside the CDR3, is EAQVTQNPRYLITVTGKKLTVTCSQNMNHEYMSWYRQDPGLGLRQIYYSMNVEVTDKGDVPEGYKVSRKEKRNFPLILESPSPNQTSLYFCASSLHRGTNEKLFFGSGTQLSVL.

The J gene is TRBJ1-3, the V gene TRBV6-5; D is ambiguous. The germline V gene has CDR1 MNHEY and CDR2 SVGAGI. The CDR3 has 15 amino acids. The V end lost 2 bases, the J end lost 0 bases, and 8 bases lay between the germline ends. CDR3 protein: CASSYGRASGNTIYF. The CDR3 nucleotides read TGTGCCAGCAGTTACGGGAGGGCCTCTGGAAACACCATATATTTT.

The rearrangement joins TRBV29-1 to TRBJ1-4, with a weak D call TRBD1 (5 bases). CDR1 is SQVTM and CDR2 is ANQGSEA in the germline V gene. The CDR3 has 13 residues. The V and J ends lost 7 bases and 8 bases respectively, with 17 bases between them. The CDR3 here is CSALHGGDEKLFF. In nucleotides, the CDR3 is TGCAGCGCTTTACATGGGGGGGACGAAAAACTGTTTTTT.